This TCR beta chain was retrieved from a study of blood T cell repertoires in COVID-19. Repertoires were generated with immunoSEQ multiplex PCR, while TCRdb's copy carries only in-frame clones and drops some. The profile shows 99,000 or so clones, about 86% of them singletons. The length of the CDR3 is 14 residues. With 0 bases removed from V and 2 bases from J, the gap between germline ends came to 5 bases. Germline V gene data show CDR1 as SEHNR and CDR2 as FQNEAQ (reference sequence). This TCR came from a man older than 75 with acute or convalescent COVID-19. Sequenced input: peripheral blood. This chain connects TRBV7-9 to TRBJ2-1, with D perhaps matching TRBD1 (5 bases). DNA of the CDR3: TGTGCCAGCAGCTTAGCAGGGGCCTACAATGAGCAGTTCTTC. It is translated as CASSLAGAYNEQFF.